This is a list of T cell receptor beta chains from one sample in a study of blood T cell repertoires in COVID-19. Profiled with immunoSEQ multiplex PCR; TCRdb holds only in-frame clones, not every one. This table has 30,000 to 40,000 clones, about 88% appearing once. Sequenced material: peripheral blood. These receptors all stem from a man in his 70s with active COVID-19. Each CDR3 is given with its conserved first and last residue. The D gene is left open where the match is weak.

D gene	V gene	J gene	CDR3 protein
-	TRBV29-1	TRBJ2-7	CSVGSGYLFYYEQYF
TRBD2	TRBV18	TRBJ2-7	CASSWEGFNEQYF
TRBD2	TRBV11-2	TRBJ2-6	CASSLGGERGLSGANVLTF
-	TRBV5-8	TRBJ2-7	CASSFRGVGSEQYF
TRBD2	TRBV4-2	TRBJ2-3	CASSQDKASGGISPSTDTQYF
-	TRBV28	TRBJ1-5	CASSFVRAFQPQHF
TRBD1	TRBV7-9	TRBJ1-6	CASRFGQGANSPLHF
TRBD1	TRBV30	TRBJ1-5	CAWGQGNQPQHF
TRBD2	TRBV18	TRBJ2-1	CASSPGTSGSHEQFF
TRBD1	TRBV7-3	TRBJ2-3	CASSPGTGGDTQYF